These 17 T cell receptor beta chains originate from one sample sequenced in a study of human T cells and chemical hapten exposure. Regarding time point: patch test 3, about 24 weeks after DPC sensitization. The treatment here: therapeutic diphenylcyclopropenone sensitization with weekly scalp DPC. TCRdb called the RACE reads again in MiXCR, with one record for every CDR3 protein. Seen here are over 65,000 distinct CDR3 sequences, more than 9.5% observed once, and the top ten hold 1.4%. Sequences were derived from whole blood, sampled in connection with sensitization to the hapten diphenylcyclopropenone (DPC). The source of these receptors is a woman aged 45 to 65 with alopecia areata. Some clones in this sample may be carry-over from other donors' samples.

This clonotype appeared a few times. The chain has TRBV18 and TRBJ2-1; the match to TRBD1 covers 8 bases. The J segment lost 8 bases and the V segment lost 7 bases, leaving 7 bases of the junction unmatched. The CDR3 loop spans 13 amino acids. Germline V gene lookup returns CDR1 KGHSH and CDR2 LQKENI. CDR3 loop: CASFGTGGDEQFF. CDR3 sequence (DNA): TGTGCCAGCTTCGGGACAGGCGGCGATGAGCAGTTCTTC.

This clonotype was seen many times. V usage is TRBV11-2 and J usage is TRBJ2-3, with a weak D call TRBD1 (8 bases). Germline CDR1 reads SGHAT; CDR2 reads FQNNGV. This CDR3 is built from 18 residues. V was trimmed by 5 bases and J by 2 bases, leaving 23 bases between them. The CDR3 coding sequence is TGTGCCAGCAGCCTCAGGGGGCTAGGCGGGGGATACACAGATACGCAGTATTTT. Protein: CASSLRGLGGGYTDTQYF.

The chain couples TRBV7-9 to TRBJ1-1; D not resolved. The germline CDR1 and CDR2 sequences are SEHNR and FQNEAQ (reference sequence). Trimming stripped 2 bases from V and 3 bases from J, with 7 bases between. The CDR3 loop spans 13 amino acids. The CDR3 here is CASSLIVYTEAFF. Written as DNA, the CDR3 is TGTGCCAGCAGCTTAATAGTGTACACTGAAGCTTTCTTT.

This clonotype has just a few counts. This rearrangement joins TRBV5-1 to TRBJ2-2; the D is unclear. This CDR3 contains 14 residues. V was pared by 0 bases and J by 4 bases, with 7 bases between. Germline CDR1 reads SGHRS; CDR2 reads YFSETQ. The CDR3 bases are TGCGCCAGCAGCTTGGAATGGGGCACCGGGGAGCTGTTTTTT. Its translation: CASSLEWGTGELFF.

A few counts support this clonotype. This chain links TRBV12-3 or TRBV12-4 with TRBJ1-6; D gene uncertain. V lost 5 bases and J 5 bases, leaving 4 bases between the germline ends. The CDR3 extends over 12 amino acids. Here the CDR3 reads CASSLNNSPLHF. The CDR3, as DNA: TGTGCCAGCAGTCTTAATAATTCACCCCTCCACTTT.

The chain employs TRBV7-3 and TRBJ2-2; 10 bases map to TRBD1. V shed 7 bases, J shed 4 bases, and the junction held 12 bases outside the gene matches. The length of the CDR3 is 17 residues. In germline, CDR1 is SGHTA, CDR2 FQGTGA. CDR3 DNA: TGTGCCAGCAAACCCTACACCGGGACAGGGGTCACCGGGGAGCTGTTTTTT. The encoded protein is CASKPYTGTGVTGELFF.

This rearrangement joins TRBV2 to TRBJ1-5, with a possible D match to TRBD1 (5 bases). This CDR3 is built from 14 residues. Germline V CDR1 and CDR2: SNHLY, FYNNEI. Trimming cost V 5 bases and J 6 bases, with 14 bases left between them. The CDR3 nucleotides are TGTGCCAGCAGTATGACAGAACTAGGTCAGCCCCAGCATTTT. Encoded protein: CASSMTELGQPQHF.

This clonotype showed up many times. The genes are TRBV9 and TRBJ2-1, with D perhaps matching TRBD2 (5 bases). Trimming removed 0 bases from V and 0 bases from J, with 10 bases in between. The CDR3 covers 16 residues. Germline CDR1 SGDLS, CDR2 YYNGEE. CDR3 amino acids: CASSVARAGSYNEQFF. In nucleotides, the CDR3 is TGTGCCAGCAGCGTAGCGCGGGCCGGCTCCTACAATGAGCAGTTCTTC.

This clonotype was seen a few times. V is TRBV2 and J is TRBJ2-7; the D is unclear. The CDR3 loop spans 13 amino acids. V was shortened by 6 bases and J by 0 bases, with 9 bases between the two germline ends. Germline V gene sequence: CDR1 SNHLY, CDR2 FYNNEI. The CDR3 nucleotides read TGTGCCAGCAGGGCGGAGAGCTCCTACGAGCAGTACTTC. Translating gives CASRAESSYEQYF.

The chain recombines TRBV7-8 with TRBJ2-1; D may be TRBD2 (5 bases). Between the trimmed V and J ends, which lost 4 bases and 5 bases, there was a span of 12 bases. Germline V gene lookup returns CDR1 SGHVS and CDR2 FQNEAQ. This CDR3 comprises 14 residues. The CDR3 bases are TGTGCCAGCAGCTCTAGCCCGGTCGACAATGAGCAGTTCTTC. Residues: CASSSSPVDNEQFF.

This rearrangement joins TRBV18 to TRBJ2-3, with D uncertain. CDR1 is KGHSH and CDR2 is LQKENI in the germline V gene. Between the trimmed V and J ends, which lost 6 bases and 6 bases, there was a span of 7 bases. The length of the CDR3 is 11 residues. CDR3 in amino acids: CASSDEDTQYF. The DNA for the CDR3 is TGTGCCAGCTCCGACGAGGATACGCAGTATTTT.

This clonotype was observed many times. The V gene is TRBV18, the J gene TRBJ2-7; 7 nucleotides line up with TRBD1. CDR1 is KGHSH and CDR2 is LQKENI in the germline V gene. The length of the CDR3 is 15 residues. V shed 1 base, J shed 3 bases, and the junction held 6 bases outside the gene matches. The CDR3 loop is CASSPREGGYYEQYF. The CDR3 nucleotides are TGTGCCAGCTCACCACGTGAAGGGGGCTACTACGAGCAGTACTTC.

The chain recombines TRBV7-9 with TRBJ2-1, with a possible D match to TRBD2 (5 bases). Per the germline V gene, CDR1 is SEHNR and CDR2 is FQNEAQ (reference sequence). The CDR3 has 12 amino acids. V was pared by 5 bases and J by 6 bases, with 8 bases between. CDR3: CASSVGGNEQFF. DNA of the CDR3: TGTGCCAGCAGCGTCGGAGGCAATGAGCAGTTCTTC.

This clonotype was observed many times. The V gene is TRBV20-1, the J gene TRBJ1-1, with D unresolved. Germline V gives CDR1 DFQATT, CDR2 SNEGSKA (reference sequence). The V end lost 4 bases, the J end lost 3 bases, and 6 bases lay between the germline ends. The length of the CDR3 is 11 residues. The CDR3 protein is CSATTYTEAFF. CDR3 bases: TGCAGTGCTACTACTTACACTGAAGCTTTCTTT.

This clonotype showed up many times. The CDR3 sequence is CASSLDRGANEKLFF. The CDR3 DNA follows: TGTGCCAGCAGTTTAGACCGGGGAGCTAATGAAAAACTGTTTTTT. This rearrangement joins TRBV12-3 or TRBV12-4 to TRBJ1-4; D unresolved. The CDR3 contains 15 residues. V dropped 1 base and J dropped 3 bases, with 9 bases sitting between them.

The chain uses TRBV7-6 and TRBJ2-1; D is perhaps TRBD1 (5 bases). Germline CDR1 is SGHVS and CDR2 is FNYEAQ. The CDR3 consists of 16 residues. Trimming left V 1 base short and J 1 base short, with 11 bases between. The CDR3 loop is CASSLDPRESYNEQFF. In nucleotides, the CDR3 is TGTGCCAGCAGCTTAGACCCCAGGGAATCCTACAATGAGCAGTTCTTC.

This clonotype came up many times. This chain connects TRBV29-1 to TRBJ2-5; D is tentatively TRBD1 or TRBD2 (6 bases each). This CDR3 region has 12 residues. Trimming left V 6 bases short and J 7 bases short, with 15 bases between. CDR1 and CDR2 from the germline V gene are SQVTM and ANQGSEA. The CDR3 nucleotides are TGCAGCGTCGATGACGAGGGGGGGACCCAGTACTTC. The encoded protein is CSVDDEGGTQYF. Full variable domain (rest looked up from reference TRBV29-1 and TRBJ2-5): SAVISQKPSRDICQRGTSLTIQCQVDSQVTMMFWYRQQPGQSLTLIATANQGSEATYESGFVIDKFPISRPNLTFSTLTVSNMSPEDSSIYLCSVDDEGGTQYFGPGTRLLVL.